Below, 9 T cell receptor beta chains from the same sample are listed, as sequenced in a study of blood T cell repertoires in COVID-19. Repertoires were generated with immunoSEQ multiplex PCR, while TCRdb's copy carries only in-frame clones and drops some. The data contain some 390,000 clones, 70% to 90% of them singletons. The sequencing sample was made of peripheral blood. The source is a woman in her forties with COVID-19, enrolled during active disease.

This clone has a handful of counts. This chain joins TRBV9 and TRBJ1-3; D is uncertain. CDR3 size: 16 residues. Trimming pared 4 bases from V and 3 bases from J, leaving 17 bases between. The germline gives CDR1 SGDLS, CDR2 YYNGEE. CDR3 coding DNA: TGTGCCAGCAGCCCAACCGGGAGCCGCAGTGGAAACACCATATATTTT. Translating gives CASSPTGSRSGNTIYF.

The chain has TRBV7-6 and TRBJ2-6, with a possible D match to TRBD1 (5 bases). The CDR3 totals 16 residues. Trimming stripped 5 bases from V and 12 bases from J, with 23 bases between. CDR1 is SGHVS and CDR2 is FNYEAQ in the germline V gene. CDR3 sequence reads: CASSLTSGQGIAVLTF. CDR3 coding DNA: TGTGCCAGCAGCCTGACATCTGGGCAGGGAATTGCCGTCCTGACTTTC.

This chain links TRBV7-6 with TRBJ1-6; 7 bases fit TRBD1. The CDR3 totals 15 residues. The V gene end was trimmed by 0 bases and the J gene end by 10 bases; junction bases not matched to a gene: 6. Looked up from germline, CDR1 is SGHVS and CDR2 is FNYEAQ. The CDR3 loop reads CASSLASTGTSPLHF. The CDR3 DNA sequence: TGTGCCAGCAGCTTAGCATCGACAGGGACGTCACCCCTCCACTTT.

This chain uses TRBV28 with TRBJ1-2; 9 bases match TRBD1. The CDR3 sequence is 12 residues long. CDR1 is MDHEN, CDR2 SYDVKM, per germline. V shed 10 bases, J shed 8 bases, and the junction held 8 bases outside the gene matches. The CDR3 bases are TGTGCCACAAGACAGGGGGTTATAGGCTACACCTTC. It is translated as CATRQGVIGYTF.

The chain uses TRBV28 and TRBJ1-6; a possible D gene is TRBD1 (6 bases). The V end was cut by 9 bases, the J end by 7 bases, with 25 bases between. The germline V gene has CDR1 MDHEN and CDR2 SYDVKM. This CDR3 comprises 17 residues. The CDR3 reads CASLHQGPRLWNSPLHF. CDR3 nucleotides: TGTGCCAGTTTACACCAGGGGCCTCGGCTTTGGAATTCACCCCTCCACTTT.

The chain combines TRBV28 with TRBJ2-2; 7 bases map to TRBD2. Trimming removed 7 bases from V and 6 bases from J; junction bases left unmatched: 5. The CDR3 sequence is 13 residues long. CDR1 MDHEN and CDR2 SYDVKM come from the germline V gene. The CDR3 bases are TGTGCCAGCATTACTGGGGGGGCCGGGGAGCTGTTTTTT. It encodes CASITGGAGELFF.

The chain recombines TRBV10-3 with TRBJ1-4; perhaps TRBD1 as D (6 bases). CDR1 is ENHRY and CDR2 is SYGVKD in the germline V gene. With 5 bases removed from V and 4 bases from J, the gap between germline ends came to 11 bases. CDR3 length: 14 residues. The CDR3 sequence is CAISSSDSNEKLFF. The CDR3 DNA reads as TGTGCCATCAGTTCTTCGGACAGTAATGAAAAACTGTTTTTT.

Here the CDR3 DNA reads TGTGCCAGCAGTGTACTAGCGGGGGCCGAGCAGTTCTTC. Amino acid sequence: CASSVLAGAEQFF. This chain joins TRBV12-3 or TRBV12-4 and TRBJ2-1; 11 nucleotides align to TRBD2. The V segment lost 5 bases and the J segment 10 bases; nucleotides outside the gene matches: 4. The CDR3 sequence is 13 residues long.

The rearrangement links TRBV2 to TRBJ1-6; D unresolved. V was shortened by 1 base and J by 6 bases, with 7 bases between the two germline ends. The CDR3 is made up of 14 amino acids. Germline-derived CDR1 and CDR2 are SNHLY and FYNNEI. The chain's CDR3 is CASSEGRTNSPLHF. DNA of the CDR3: TGTGCCAGCAGTGAAGGCAGAACTAATTCACCCCTCCACTTT.